These 31 T cell receptor beta chains were all obtained from the same sample, sequenced in a study of blood T cell repertoires in COVID-19. Libraries were prepared by immunoSEQ multiplex PCR; TCRdb keeps only in-frame clonotypes and omits some of them. The sample lists around 180,000 clones; roughly nine tenths were seen once. What was sequenced was peripheral blood. The receptor set was obtained from a man aged 65 to 79 with active or convalescent COVID-19.

The rearrangement links TRBV30 to TRBJ1-1, with no clear D. V shed 5 bases and J shed 4 bases, with 14 bases lying between them. Per germline, CDR1 GTSNPN and CDR2 SVGIG (reference sequence). The CDR3 contains 13 residues. In DNA form, the CDR3 reads TGTGCCTGGGGACGCTATACGGGCACTGAAGCTTTCTTT. Amino acid sequence: CAWGRYTGTEAFF. Looking up the rest from reference TRBV30 and TRBJ1-1 gives the full variable domain: SQTIHQWPATLVQPVGSPLSLECTVEGTSNPNLYWYRQAAGRGLQLLFYSVGIGQISSEVPQNLSASRPQDRQFILSSKKLLLSDSGFYLCAWGRYTGTEAFFGQGTRLTVV.

CDR3 loop: CASTLRGGDLIQGRPAFSGNTIYF. CDR3 DNA sequence: TGTGCCAGCACACTAAGGGGGGGTGATCTGATACAGGGACGCCCAGCCTTCTCTGGAAACACCATATATTTT. The V gene is TRBV21-1, the J gene TRBJ1-3. TRBV21-1 constitutes a pseudogene. The length of the CDR3 is 24 residues.

This chain links TRBV19 with TRBJ1-1, with 9 positions matching TRBD1. This CDR3 is 14 amino acids long. The germline V gene has CDR1 LNHDA and CDR2 SQIVND (reference sequence). Trimming took 9 bases from V and 2 from J; bases not matched to a gene: 7. The CDR3 protein is CASKSTGGNTEAFF. CDR3 coding DNA: TGTGCCAGCAAATCCACAGGGGGCAACACTGAAGCTTTCTTT.

The V call is TRBV30, the J call TRBJ2-3; D is perhaps TRBD1 (5 bases). V was pared by 3 bases and J by 2 bases, with 15 bases between. Germline CDR1 reads GTSNPN; CDR2 reads SVGIG (reference sequence). The CDR3 is 15 amino acids. CDR3 loop: CAWSGLDRLTDTQYF. The CDR3 DNA is TGTGCCTGGAGCGGTCTAGACAGACTCACAGATACGCAGTATTTT.

The V gene is TRBV18, the J gene TRBJ2-3, with TRBD2 matching 11 bases. Germline CDR1 and CDR2: KGHSH and LQKENI. V was pared by 0 bases and J by 0 bases, with 8 bases of the junction left unmatched. CDR3 length equals 19 residues. The CDR3 is CASSPPGTSGSESTDTQYF. The DNA of the CDR3 is TGTGCCAGCTCACCACCGGGAACTAGCGGGAGTGAGAGCACAGATACGCAGTATTTT.

The chain couples TRBV30 to TRBJ2-1; no clear D. V shed 4 bases and J shed 7 bases, with 8 bases lying between them. Germline CDR1 GTSNPN, CDR2 SVGIG (reference sequence). This CDR3 spans 11 amino acids. The CDR3 sequence is CAWTPLNEQFF. CDR3 nucleotide sequence: TGTGCCTGGACCCCTCTTAATGAGCAGTTCTTC.

The gene calls are TRBV28 and TRBJ1-6; D gene uncertain. Trimming cost V 6 bases and J 9 bases, with 18 bases left between them. The CDR3 loop spans 15 amino acids. From germline, CDR1 is MDHEN and CDR2 SYDVKM. The CDR3, as DNA: TGTGCCAGCAGCCCCCCGACTGGTTGGAGTTCACCCCTCCACTTT. This encodes CASSPPTGWSSPLHF.

This CDR3 reads CASSDRLSTSHGNTIYF. The DNA for the CDR3 is TGTGCCAGCAGCGACCGACTATCGACGAGCCATGGAAACACCATATATTTT. The chain recombines TRBV7-9 with TRBJ1-3; D gene uncertain. Trimming took off 5 bases at V and 3 bases at J, with 20 bases between the two ends. The CDR3 totals 17 residues. Germline CDR1 SEHNR, CDR2 FQNEAQ (reference sequence).

This chain links TRBV7-9 with TRBJ1-6, with TRBD1 identical over 7 bases. V shed 5 bases and J 5 bases; nucleotides not matched to a gene: 9. Germline CDR1 SEHNR, CDR2 FQNEAQ (reference sequence). CDR3 length: 16 amino acids. The CDR3 here is CASSAIQGSNNSPLHF. The CDR3 coding sequence is TGTGCCAGCAGCGCGATACAGGGGAGCAATAATTCACCCCTCCACTTT.

The V call is TRBV6-5, the J call TRBJ1-2, with D unclear. From germline, CDR1 is MNHEY and CDR2 SVGAGI. The CDR3 extends over 13 amino acids. V was trimmed by 0 bases and J by 8 bases, leaving 10 bases between them. CDR3 amino acids: CASSYSPPEGYTF. CDR3 bases: TGTGCCAGCAGTTACTCTCCCCCTGAGGGCTACACCTTC.

V is TRBV3-1 (or the pseudogene TRBV3-2) and J is TRBJ2-5, with a possible D match to TRBD2 (6 bases). Germline loops: CDR1 LGHDT, CDR2 YNNKEL (reference sequence). V was cut by 3 bases and J by 7 bases, with 12 bases left in between. The CDR3 runs to 13 residues. The CDR3 bases are TGTGCCAGCAGCCACCGGGAGCGAGGGACCCAGTACTTC. It is translated as CASSHRERGTQYF.

This clone appeared a single time. The rearrangement uses TRBV18 and TRBJ2-4, with D uncertain. Germline values: CDR1 KGHSH, CDR2 LQKENI. The CDR3 runs to 15 residues. Trimming removed 6 bases at V and 0 bases at J, with 12 bases between. In nucleotides, the CDR3 is TGTGCCAGCTCCCATGATTTACTAGCCAAAAACATTCAGTACTTC. This sequence encodes CASSHDLLAKNIQYF.

The J gene is TRBJ1-4, the V gene TRBV18, with D possibly being TRBD1 (6 bases). V was shortened by 4 bases and J by 0 bases, with 18 bases between the two germline ends. This CDR3 has 18 residues. Germline CDR1 is KGHSH and CDR2 is LQKENI. The CDR3 sequence: CASSRLTPTGPTNEKLFF. The DNA of the CDR3 is TGTGCCAGCTCACGATTGACCCCGACAGGCCCAACTAATGAAAAACTGTTTTTT.

The V call is TRBV5-1, the J call TRBJ1-1, with D unresolved. Germline V gene data show CDR1 as SGHRS and CDR2 as YFSETQ. Trimming left V 0 bases short and J 2 bases short, with 8 bases between. The CDR3 runs to 14 residues. The CDR3 DNA is TGCGCCAGCAGCTTGGGGAGGGAAAACACTGAAGCTTTCTTT. It codes for CASSLGRENTEAFF.

The chain employs TRBV11-3 and TRBJ2-3; TRBD2 matches at 7 bases. The germline gives CDR1 SGHNT, CDR2 YENEEA. J gave up 2 bases and V 4 bases, and 18 bases lay outside the gene matches. The CDR3 spans 19 residues. CDR3 sequence (DNA): TGTGCCAGCAGCTCCTCGAGTCACCGGGAGGTCTTAGACACAGATACGCAGTATTTT. It encodes CASSSSSHREVLDTDTQYF.

The chain is built from TRBV5-6 and TRBJ2-1; D possibly corresponds to TRBD2 (6 bases). Germline V CDR1 and CDR2: SGHDT, YYEEEE. This CDR3 region has 16 residues. Trimming stripped 2 bases from V and 1 base from J, with 13 bases between. CDR3 residues: CASSFTGTPSYNEQFF. The DNA of the CDR3 is TGTGCCAGCAGCTTTACCGGGACTCCATCCTACAATGAGCAGTTCTTC. Filled out from reference TRBV5-6 and TRBJ2-1, the complete variable domain reads DAGVTQSPTHLIKTRGQQVTLRCSPKSGHDTVSWYQQALGQGPQFIFQYYEEEERQRGNFPDRFSGHQFPNYSSELNVNALLLGDSALYLCASSFTGTPSYNEQFFGPGTRLTVL.

This clone has just one count. This chain connects TRBV25-1 to TRBJ2-7; 13 bases match TRBD2. V shed 7 bases and J 6 bases; nucleotides not matched to a gene: 9. This CDR3 comprises 15 residues. Per the germline V gene, CDR1 is MGHDK and CDR2 is SYGVNS. The CDR3 here is CASTWGTSGVVEQYF. As DNA, the CDR3 is TGTGCCAGCACCTGGGGGACTAGCGGGGTCGTCGAGCAGTACTTC.

The rearrangement uses TRBV5-1 and TRBJ2-2; tentatively, D is TRBD2 (5 bases). CDR3 size: 13 residues. V gave up 0 bases and J gave up 10 bases, with 10 bases separating them. The germline CDR1 and CDR2 sequences are SGHRS and YFSETQ. The CDR3, as DNA: TGCGCCAGCAGCTTGGTTCTAGCTGAGGAGCTGTTTTTT. Translating it yields CASSLVLAEELFF.

This chain connects TRBV28 to TRBJ2-7; the D gene is possibly TRBD2 (6 bases). The length of the CDR3 is 16 residues. Germline values: CDR1 MDHEN, CDR2 SYDVKM. V dropped 3 bases and J dropped 3 bases, with 18 bases sitting between them. The CDR3 DNA reads TGTGCCAGCAGTTTTAGGGCGGGACGGGGAAACTACGAGCAGTACTTC. Its protein product is CASSFRAGRGNYEQYF.

The V and J genes are TRBV2 and TRBJ2-1; no reliable D call. The CDR3 runs to 13 residues. The V gene's germline CDR1 is SNHLY and CDR2 FYNNEI. Between the trimmed V and J ends, which lost 6 bases and 2 bases, there was a span of 8 bases. This chain's CDR3 is CASRQNTYNEQFF. The DNA for the CDR3 is TGTGCCAGCAGACAGAACACCTACAATGAGCAGTTCTTC.

The chain links TRBV7-8 to TRBJ2-7; a weak D match, TRBD2 (7 bases). Germline V gene lookup returns CDR1 SGHVS and CDR2 FQNEAQ. The CDR3 length is 15 residues. Trimming took off 5 bases at V and 2 bases at J, with 16 bases between the two ends. The CDR3 DNA reads as TGTGCCAGCAGCCCTTTGGAGGGGGGGACCTACGAGCAGTACTTC. Protein sequence: CASSPLEGGTYEQYF.

The rearrangement joins TRBV15 to TRBJ1-2; D is undetermined. The CDR3 spans 13 residues. Germline CDR1 and CDR2: LNHNV and YYDKDF (reference sequence). Trimming cost V 0 bases and J 5 bases, with 7 bases left between them. The DNA for the CDR3 is TGTGCCACCAGCAGAGATCCCTTGTATGGCTACACCTTC. Residues: CATSRDPLYGYTF.

This clone was recorded only once. CDR3 nucleotides: TGTGCCAGCAGCGCCCGACAGGGGGCTGGAAACACCATATATTTT. This translates into CASSARQGAGNTIYF. The V and J genes are TRBV9 and TRBJ1-3, with TRBD1 matching 9 bases. The CDR3 covers 15 residues. Trimming at V came to 3 bases and at J to 2 bases, leaving 3 bases not matched to a gene. In germline, CDR1 is SGDLS, CDR2 YYNGEE.

This clone has only a few counts. This sequence joins TRBV19 and TRBJ2-2, with 7 bases matching TRBD2. CDR1 is LNHDA, CDR2 SQIVND, per germline (reference sequence). The CDR3 length is 15 residues. The V and J ends lost 5 bases and 5 bases, in that order; junction bases with no gene match: 8. CDR3 sequence reads: CASSPRGSGTGELFF. CDR3 sequence (DNA): TGTGCCAGTAGTCCCCGGGGTAGCGGGACCGGGGAGCTGTTTTTT.

This clone was observed a few times. The genes are TRBV5-1 and TRBJ2-1; 8 nucleotides agree with TRBD2. Germline values: CDR1 SGHRS, CDR2 YFSETQ. This CDR3 contains 13 residues. The V gene end was trimmed by 6 bases and the J gene end by 9 bases; junction bases not matched to a gene: 8. The CDR3 spells CASKDSGNSEQFF. CDR3 bases: TGCGCCAGCAAAGATAGCGGGAATAGTGAGCAGTTCTTC.

The chain recombines TRBV9 with TRBJ2-2; D is unclear. V was pared by 2 bases and J by 4 bases, with 9 bases between. The germline V gene has CDR1 SGDLS and CDR2 YYNGEE. CDR3 size: 14 residues. CDR3 in DNA: TGTGCCAGCAGCGTGGAGCCCGTCACCGGGGAGCTGTTTTTT. Translation gives CASSVEPVTGELFF.

V gene TRBV6-6 combines with J gene TRBJ1-1; D is unresolved. There are 14 residues in the CDR3. Between the trimmed V and J ends, which lost 0 bases and 3 bases, there was a span of 8 bases. Germline lookup yields CDR1 MNHNY and CDR2 SVGAGI (reference sequence). CDR3 loop: CASSYSLGDTEAFF. DNA of the CDR3: TGTGCCAGCAGTTACTCCTTGGGAGACACTGAAGCTTTCTTT.

The V and J genes are TRBV5-1 and TRBJ2-5; D is perhaps TRBD2 (6 bases). The germline CDR1 and CDR2 sequences are SGHRS and YFSETQ. The CDR3 spans 15 residues. V gave up 0 bases and J gave up 3 bases, with 12 bases separating them. Here the CDR3 reads CASSLGGGIEETQYF. CDR3 coding DNA: TGCGCCAGCAGCTTGGGCGGCGGGATTGAAGAGACCCAGTACTTC.

V and J are TRBV27 and TRBJ1-1; D is unresolved. Per germline, CDR1 MNHEY and CDR2 SMNVEV (reference sequence). V was shortened by 5 bases and J by 0 bases, with 13 bases between the two germline ends. This CDR3 contains 15 residues. CDR3 in amino acids: CASSPLAGMNTEAFF. The CDR3 DNA sequence: TGTGCCAGCAGTCCCCTGGCGGGAATGAACACTGAAGCTTTCTTT.

V gene TRBV24-1 combines with J gene TRBJ1-5; D uncertain. CDR1 is KGHDR, CDR2 SFDVKD, per germline. V lost 6 bases and J 5 bases, leaving 10 bases between the germline ends. This CDR3 is 13 amino acids long. CDR3 bases: TGTGCCACCAGTTCTGTCGGAGATCAGCCCCAGCATTTT. It encodes CATSSVGDQPQHF.

The chain combines TRBV5-1 with TRBJ2-5; TRBD1 is a possible D gene (6 bases). Trimming stripped 1 base from V and 5 bases from J, with 12 bases between. This CDR3 is 14 amino acids long. Germline V gene lookup returns CDR1 SGHRS and CDR2 YFSETQ. The CDR3 loop reads CASSLSGVPETQYF. CDR3 coding DNA: TGCGCCAGCAGCTTGTCAGGGGTTCCGGAGACCCAGTACTTC.